Listed below are T cell receptor beta chains from one sample, sequenced in a study of neoadjuvant nivolumab and ipilimumab in lung cancer. Clones were sequenced by immunoSEQ multiplex PCR, and TCRdb holds only the in-frame ones, with some missing. This table holds fewer than 20,000 clones, around 80% found once. The sample was tumor tissue, taken after neoadjuvant nivolumab, alone or with ipilimumab, at or shortly before surgery. Receptors originate from an adult with non-small cell lung cancer. CDR3s include the opening cysteine and the closing phenylalanine or tryptophan. A D gene is named only where the DNA matches it firmly. Clone size is not always given. Where it is, it says once, few, many or a class for expanded clones.

TRBD2	TRBV27	TRBJ2-1	NA	TGTGCCAGCAGCCTGACTAGCGGGAGTGTGGATGAGCAGTTCTTC	CASSLTSGSVDEQFF
NA	TRBV30	TRBJ1-2	NA	TGTGCCTGGAGTGTGGGAATCCGATCCCTCTATGGCTACACCTTC	CAWSVGIRSLYGYTF
NA	TRBV28	TRBJ1-1	few	TGTGCCAGCAGACTCGAATTGGCAAACACTGAAGCTTTCTTT	CASRLELANTEAFF
NA	TRBV6-5	TRBJ1-5	NA	TGTGCCAGCAGTCAGTTGGGGGACAATCAGCCCCAGCATTTT	CASSQLGDNQPQHF
NA	TRBV4-3	TRBJ2-3	NA	TGCGCCAGCAGCCCTGACGGCGGGAGCACAGATACGCAGTATTTT	CASSPDGGSTDTQYF
TRBD2	TRBV6-5	TRBJ2-7	NA	TGTGCCAGCAGTTACCCCCGGACTAGCGGGAAATACGAGCAGTACTTC	CASSYPRTSGKYEQYF
NA	TRBV5-6	TRBJ1-1	NA	TGTGCCAGCAGCTTGGGGGAATTGAGGTTAAGTAAGGCTGAAGCTTTCTTT	CASSLGELRLSKAEAFF
TRBD2	TRBV6-1	TRBJ2-7	NA	TGTGCCAGCAGGCGCCGGGGGGACTCCTACTACGAGCAGTACTTC	CASRRRGDSYYEQYF
NA	TRBV7-6	TRBJ2-1	NA	TGTGCCAGCAGCCCGCTCAGCTCCTACAATGAGCAGTTCTTC	CASSPLSSYNEQFF
TRBD2	TRBV19	TRBJ2-1	NA	TGTGCCAGTAGTATAGACTGGACTAGCGGGAGGAATGAGCAGTTCTTC	CASSIDWTSGRNEQFF
NA	TRBV13	TRBJ2-2	NA	TGTGCCAGCAGCTTCGGCGGGGCCAACCCAACCGGGGAGCTGTTTTTT	CASSFGGANPTGELFF
TRBD1	TRBV5-1	TRBJ1-2	NA	TGCGCCAGCAGTGGACAGGGAGAAGGCTACACCTTC	CASSGQGEGYTF
TRBD1	TRBV28	TRBJ1-2	NA	TGTGCCAGCAGAGGGGGCAGAGTTAACTATGGCTACACCTTC	CASRGGRVNYGYTF
TRBD2	TRBV28	TRBJ2-7	NA	TGTGCCAGCAGTCCCCTGACTAGCGGGAAGTACGAGCAGTACTTC	CASSPLTSGKYEQYF
TRBD2	TRBV4-2	TRBJ2-3	NA	TGTGCCAGCAGCCGAGTACCGGGACTAGCACAAGATACGCAGTATTTT	CASSRVPGLAQDTQYF
TRBD2	TRBV5-4	TRBJ2-6	few	TGTGCCAGCAGCTTGAGCGCTAGCGGGAGACTCTCTGGGGCCAACGTCCTGACTTTC	CASSLSASGRLSGANVLTF
TRBD2	TRBV11-1	TRBJ2-7	NA	TGTGCCAGCAGCAGGGGACTAGCGGATTACGAGCAGTACTTC	CASSRGLADYEQYF
NA	TRBV29-1	TRBJ2-2	NA	TGCAGCGTTGGAGGGGGGGCAGGGCCCACCGGGGAGCTGTTTTTT	CSVGGGAGPTGELFF
TRBD2	TRBV6-1	TRBJ2-1	NA	TGTGCCAGCAGTGCTGTAGCGGGAGGCATACCGTACAATGAGCAGTTCTTC	CASSAVAGGIPYNEQFF
NA	TRBV15	TRBJ2-2	NA	TGTGCCACCAGCAGAGATCGGACGAACACCGGGGAGCTGTTTTTT	CATSRDRTNTGELFF
NA	TRBV5-4	TRBJ1-2	NA	TGTGCCAGCAGCTTGGCCGGCACTAGGTATGGCTACACCTTC	CASSLAGTRYGYTF
NA	TRBV6-6	TRBJ1-4	NA	TGTGCCAGCAGTCAGTTTAATGAAAAACTGTTTTTT	CASSQFNEKLFF